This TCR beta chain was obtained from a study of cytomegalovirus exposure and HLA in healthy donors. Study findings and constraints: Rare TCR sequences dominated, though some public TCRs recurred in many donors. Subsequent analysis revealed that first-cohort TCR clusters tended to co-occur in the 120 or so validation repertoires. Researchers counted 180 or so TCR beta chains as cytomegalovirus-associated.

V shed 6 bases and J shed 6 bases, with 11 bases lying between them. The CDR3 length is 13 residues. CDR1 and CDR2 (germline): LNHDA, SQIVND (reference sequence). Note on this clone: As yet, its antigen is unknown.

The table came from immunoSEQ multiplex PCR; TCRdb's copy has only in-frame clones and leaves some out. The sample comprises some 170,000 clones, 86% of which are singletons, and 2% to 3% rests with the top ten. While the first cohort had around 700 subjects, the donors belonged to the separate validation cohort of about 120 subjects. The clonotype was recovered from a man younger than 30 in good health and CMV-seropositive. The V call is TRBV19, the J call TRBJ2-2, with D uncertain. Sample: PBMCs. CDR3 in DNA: TGTGCCAGTAGGAACCCTGACTCCGGGGAGCTGTTTTTT. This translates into CASRNPDSGELFF.